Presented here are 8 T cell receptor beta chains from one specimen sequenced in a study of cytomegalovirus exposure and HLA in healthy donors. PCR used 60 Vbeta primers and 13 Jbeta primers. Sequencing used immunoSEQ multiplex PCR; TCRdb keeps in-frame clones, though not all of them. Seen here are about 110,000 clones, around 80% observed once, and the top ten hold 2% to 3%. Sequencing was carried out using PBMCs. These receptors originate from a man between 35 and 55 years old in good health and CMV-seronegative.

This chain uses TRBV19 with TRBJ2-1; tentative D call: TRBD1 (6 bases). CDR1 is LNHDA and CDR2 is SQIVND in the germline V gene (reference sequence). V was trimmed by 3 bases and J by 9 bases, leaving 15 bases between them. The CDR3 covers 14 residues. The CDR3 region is CASSIGGRQSEQFF. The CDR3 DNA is TGTGCCAGTAGTATTGGGGGCCGGCAGAGTGAGCAGTTCTTC.

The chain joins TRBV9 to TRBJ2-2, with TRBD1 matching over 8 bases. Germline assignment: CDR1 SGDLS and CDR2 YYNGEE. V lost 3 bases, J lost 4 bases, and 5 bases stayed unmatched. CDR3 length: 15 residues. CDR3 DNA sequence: TGTGCCAGCAGCGCGTTTACAGGGGGCACCGGGGAGCTGTTTTTT. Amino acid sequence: CASSAFTGGTGELFF.

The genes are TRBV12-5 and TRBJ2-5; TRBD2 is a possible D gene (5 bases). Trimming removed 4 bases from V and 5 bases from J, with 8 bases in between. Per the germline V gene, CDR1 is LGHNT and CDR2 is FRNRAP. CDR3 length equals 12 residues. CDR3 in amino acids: CASGYRGETQYF. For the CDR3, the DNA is TGTGCTAGTGGTTATCGGGGTGAGACCCAGTACTTC.

The CDR3 DNA reads TGTGCCAGCAGCTTGAAGCCGAACACTGAAGCTTTCTTT. Protein: CASSLKPNTEAFF. The rearrangement uses TRBV5-4 and TRBJ1-1, with unresolved D. Germline V gene sequence: CDR1 SGHNT, CDR2 YYREEE (reference sequence). Trimming left V 1 base short and J 1 base short, with 5 bases between. The CDR3 extends over 13 amino acids.

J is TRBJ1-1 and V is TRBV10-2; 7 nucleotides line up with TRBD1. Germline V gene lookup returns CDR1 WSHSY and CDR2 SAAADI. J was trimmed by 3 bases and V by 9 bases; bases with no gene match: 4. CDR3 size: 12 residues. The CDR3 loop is CASARGYTEAFF. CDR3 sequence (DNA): TGCGCCAGTGCCAGGGGGTACACTGAAGCTTTCTTT.

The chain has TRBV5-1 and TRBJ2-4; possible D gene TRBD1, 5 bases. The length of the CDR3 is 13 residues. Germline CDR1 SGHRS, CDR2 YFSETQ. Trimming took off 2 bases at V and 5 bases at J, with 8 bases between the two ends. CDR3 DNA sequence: TGCGCCAGCAGCTTCCAGGGCCAAAACATTCAGTACTTC. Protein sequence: CASSFQGQNIQYF.

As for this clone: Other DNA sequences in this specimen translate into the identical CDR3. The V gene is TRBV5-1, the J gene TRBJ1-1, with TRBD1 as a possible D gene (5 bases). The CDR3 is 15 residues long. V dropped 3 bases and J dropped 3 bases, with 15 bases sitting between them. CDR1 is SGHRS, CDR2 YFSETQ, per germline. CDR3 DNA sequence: TGCGCCAGCAGCTGGGGGGGAAATAGGGACACTGAAGCTTTCTTT. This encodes CASSWGGNRDTEAFF.

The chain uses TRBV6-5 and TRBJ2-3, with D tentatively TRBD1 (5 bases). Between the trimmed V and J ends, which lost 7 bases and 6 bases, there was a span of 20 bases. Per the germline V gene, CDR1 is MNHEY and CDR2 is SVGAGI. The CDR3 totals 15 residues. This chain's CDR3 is CASMKLGLNRDTQYF. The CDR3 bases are TGTGCCAGCATGAAGTTGGGGCTGAATCGGGATACGCAGTATTTT.